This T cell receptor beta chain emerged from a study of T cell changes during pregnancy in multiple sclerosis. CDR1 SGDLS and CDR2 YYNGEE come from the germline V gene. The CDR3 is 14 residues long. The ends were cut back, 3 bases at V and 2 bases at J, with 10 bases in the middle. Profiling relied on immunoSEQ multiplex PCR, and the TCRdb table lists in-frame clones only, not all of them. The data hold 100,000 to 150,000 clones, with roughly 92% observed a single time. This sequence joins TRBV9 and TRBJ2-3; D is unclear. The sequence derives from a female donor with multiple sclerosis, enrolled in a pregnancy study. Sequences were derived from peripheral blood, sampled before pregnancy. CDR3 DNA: TGTGCCAGCAGCGGATCAAAGCACACAGATACGCAGTATTTT. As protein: CASSGSKHTDTQYF.